The clone carrying this T cell receptor (beta chain) occurred a few times. Its antigen is not known. The sample belongs to a study of cytomegalovirus exposure and HLA in healthy donors. Study-wide points: TCR beta sequences numbering around 15,000 were associated with HLA alleles at 0.05 false discovery rate in a later analysis. The availability of immune exposure information extended only to CMV serostatus. Apparent HLA restriction characterized most CMV-associated TCR beta chains in a later analysis.

PCR used 60 Vbeta primers and 13 Jbeta primers. Data came from immunoSEQ multiplex PCR; TCRdb stores just in-frame clones and leaves some out. This table has around 180,000 clones, 80% appearing once. This CDR3 region has 14 residues. Germline V gene lookup returns CDR1 PRHDT and CDR2 FYEKMQ (reference sequence). V was trimmed by 5 bases and J by 6 bases, leaving 14 bases between them. The source of this sequence is a man between 35 and 55 years old in good health and CMV-seronegative. The J gene is TRBJ2-1, the V gene TRBV13; D call uncertain. The sample taken for sequencing was PBMCs. CDR3 amino acids: CASSPSFLPNEQFF. The CDR3 coding sequence is TGTGCCAGCAGCCCGAGCTTCCTCCCCAATGAGCAGTTCTTC.